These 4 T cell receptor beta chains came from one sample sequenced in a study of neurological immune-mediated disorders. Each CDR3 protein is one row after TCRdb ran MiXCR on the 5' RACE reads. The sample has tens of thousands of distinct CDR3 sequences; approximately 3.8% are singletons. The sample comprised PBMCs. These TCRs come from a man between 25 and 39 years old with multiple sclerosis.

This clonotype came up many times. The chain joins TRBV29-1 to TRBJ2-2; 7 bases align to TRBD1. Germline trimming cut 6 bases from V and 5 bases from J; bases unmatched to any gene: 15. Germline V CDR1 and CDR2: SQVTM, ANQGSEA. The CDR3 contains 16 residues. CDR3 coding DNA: TGCAGCGTCGAACCCGACAGGGCCTCTGGGACCGGGGAGCTGTTTTTT. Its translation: CSVEPDRASGTGELFF.

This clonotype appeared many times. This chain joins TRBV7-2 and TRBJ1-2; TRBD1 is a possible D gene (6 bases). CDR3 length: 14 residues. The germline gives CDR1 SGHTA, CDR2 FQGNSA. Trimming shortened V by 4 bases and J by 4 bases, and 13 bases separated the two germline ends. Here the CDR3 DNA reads TGTGCCAGCAGCTCCCCGGGACACCTCTATGGCTACACCTTC. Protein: CASSSPGHLYGYTF.

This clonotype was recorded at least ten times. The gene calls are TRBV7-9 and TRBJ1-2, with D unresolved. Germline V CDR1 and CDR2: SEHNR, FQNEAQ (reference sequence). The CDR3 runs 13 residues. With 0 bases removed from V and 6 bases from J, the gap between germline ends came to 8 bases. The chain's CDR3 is CASSLADTDGYTF. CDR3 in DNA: TGTGCCAGCAGCTTAGCCGACACGGATGGCTACACCTTC. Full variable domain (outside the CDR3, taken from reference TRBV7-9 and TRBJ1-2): DTGVSQNPRHKITKRGQNVTFRCDPISEHNRLYWYRQTLGQGPEFLTYFQNEAQLEKSRLLSDRFSAERPKGSFSTLEIQRTEQGDSAMYLCASSLADTDGYTFGSGTRLTVV.

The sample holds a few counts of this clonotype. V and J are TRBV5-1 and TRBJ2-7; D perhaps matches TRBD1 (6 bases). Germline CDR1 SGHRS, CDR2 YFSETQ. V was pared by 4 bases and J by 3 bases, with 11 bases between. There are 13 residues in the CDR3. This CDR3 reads CASSPTGLYEQYF. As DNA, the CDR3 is TGCGCCAGCAGCCCGACAGGACTCTACGAGCAGTACTTC.